Described below is a single T cell receptor beta chain sequence and its context. The data originate from a study of blood T cell repertoires in COVID-19. The CDR3 runs to 14 residues. V lost 0 bases, J lost 6 bases, and 12 bases lay in between. Germline CDR1 is SQVTM and CDR2 is ANQGSEA. Data came from immunoSEQ multiplex PCR; TCRdb stores just in-frame clones and leaves some out. The sample holds more than 95,000 clones, 88% seen once. This chain connects TRBV29-1 to TRBJ1-3, with a possible D match to TRBD1 (5 bases). The sample was peripheral blood. This receptor was identified in a human donor in a cohort sampled during active COVID-19. CDR3 residues: CSVEDGGEENTIYF. As DNA, the CDR3 is TGCAGCGTTGAAGATGGAGGGGAGGAAAACACCATATATTTT.